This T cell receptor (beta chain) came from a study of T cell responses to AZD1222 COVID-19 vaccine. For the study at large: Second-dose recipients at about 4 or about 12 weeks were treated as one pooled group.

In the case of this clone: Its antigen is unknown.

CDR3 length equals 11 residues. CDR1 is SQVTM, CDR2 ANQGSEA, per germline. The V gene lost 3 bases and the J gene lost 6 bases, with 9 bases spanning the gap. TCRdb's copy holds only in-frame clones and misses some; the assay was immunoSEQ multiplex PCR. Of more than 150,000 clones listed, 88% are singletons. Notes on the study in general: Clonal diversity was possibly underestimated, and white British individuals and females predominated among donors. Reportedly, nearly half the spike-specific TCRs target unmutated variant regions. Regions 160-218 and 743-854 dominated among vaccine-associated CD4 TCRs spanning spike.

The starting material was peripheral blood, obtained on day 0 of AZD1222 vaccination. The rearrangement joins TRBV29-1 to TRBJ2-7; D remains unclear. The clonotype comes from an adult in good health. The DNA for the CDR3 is TGCAGCGTTGACGGCAGTCGCGAGCAGTACTTC. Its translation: CSVDGSREQYF.